The sequence of this TCR beta chain was determined in a study of regulatory T cells in long-lasting Graves disease. Germline loops: CDR1 SGHRS, CDR2 YFSETQ. This CDR3 has 13 amino acids. V was clipped by 5 bases and J by 1 base; unmatched bases: 2. This clonotype was observed many times. What it recognizes is unknown. HTBI primers from iRepertoire and Arm-PCR of CDR3 regions yielded the TCR beta libraries. TCRdb re-called the multiplex PCR reads through MiXCR, storing one row per CDR3 protein. In the table there are a few hundred thousand distinct CDR3 sequences, 14% of which are singletons. Noted time point: newly diagnosed GD, antithyroid drugs for less than 3 months. PBMC RNA served as the TCR library source. Overall study results and limits: TCR diversity was lower in persistent than newly diagnosed Graves' disease.

In addition, the sample was reused for a study of T cells in Graves' hyperthyroidism and ophthalmopathy.

The material was peripheral blood mononuclear cells (PBMCs), obtained at new diagnosis, from a patient treated with antithyroid drugs. V gene TRBV5-1 combines with J gene TRBJ1-2; the match to TRBD1 covers 7 bases. The clonotype was recovered from a woman between 50 and 59 years old with Graves disease. The CDR3 bases are TGCGCCAGCAGAGGGGACAGTAACTATGGCTACACCTTC. Encoded protein: CASRGDSNYGYTF.